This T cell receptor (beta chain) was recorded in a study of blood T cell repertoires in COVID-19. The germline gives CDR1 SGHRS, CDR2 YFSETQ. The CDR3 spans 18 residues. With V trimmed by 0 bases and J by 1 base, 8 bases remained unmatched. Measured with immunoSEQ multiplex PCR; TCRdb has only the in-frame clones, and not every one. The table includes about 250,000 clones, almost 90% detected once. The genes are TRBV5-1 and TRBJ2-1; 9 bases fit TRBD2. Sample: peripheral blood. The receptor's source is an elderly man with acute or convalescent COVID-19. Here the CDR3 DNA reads TGCGCCAGCAGCTTGGGCGGGGGGGCCGTTTTATCCTACAATGAGCAGTTCTTC. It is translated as CASSLGGGAVLSYNEQFF.